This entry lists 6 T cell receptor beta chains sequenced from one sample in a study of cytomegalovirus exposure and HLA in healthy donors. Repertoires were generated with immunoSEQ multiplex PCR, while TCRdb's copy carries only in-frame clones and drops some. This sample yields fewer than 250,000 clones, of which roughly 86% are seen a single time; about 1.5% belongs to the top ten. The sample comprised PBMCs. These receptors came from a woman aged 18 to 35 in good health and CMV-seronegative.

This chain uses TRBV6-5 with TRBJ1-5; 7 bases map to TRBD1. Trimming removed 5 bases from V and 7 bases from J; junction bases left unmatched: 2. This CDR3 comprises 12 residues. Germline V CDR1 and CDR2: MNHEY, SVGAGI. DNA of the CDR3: TGTGCCAGCAGTCACAGGGGACAGCCCCAGCATTTT. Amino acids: CASSHRGQPQHF.

CDR3 sequence reads: CASSEPGIYEQYF. The CDR3 coding sequence is TGTGCCAGCAGTGAACCGGGTATCTACGAGCAGTACTTC. The rearrangement links TRBV6-1 to TRBJ2-7; D is unresolved. CDR1 and CDR2 (germline): MNHNS, SASEGT. V was cut by 2 bases and J by 3 bases, with 8 bases left in between. The CDR3 has 13 residues.

The CDR3 loop is CASSLETGGPYEQYF. The CDR3 DNA reads TGTGCCAGCAGCTTGGAAACGGGGGGGCCTTACGAGCAGTACTTC. The rearrangement joins TRBV5-6 to TRBJ2-7; 8 nucleotides agree with TRBD2. Losses at the gene ends were 0 bases for V and 4 bases for J; bases not matched to a gene: 6. This CDR3 region has 15 residues. Germline-derived CDR1 and CDR2 are SGHDT and YYEEEE.

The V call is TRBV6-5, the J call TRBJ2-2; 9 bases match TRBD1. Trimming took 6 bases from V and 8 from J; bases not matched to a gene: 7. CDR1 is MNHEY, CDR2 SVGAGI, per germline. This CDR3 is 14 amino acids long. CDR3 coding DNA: TGTGCCAGCAGCAAACAGGGGGCGCGAGGGGAGCTGTTTTTT. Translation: CASSKQGARGELFF.

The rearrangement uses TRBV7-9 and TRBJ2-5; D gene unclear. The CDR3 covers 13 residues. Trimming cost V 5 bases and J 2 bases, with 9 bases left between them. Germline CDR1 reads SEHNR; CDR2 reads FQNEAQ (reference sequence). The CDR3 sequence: CASSPGSQETQYF. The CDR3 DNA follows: TGTGCCAGCAGCCCAGGATCTCAAGAGACCCAGTACTTC.

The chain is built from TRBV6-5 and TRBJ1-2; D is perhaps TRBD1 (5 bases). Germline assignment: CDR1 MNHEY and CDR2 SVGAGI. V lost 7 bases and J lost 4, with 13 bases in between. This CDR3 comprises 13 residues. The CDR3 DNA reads TGTGCCAGCACCCGGAGGGGAAGCTATGGCTACACCTTC. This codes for CASTRRGSYGYTF.